This T cell receptor beta chain was found in a study of OX40 agonist ivuxolimab in advanced cancers. Overall study: Ivuxolimab, which is an agonistic anti-OX40 (CD134) antibody, was administered to the patients. Study-level results: Averaging showed that CD8+ T cells had more expanded clones than CD4+ did.

Trimming removed 10 bases at V and 2 bases at J, with 15 bases between. This CDR3 is built from 14 residues. CDR1 and CDR2 from the germline V gene are LNHDA and SQIVND (reference sequence). With regard to this clone: Its antigen is undetermined.

Profiled with immunoSEQ multiplex PCR; TCRdb holds only in-frame clones, not every one. The sample carries 100,000 to 120,000 clones, 89% recorded once. Blood was sampled at baseline, cycle 4 day 1, and cycle 7 day 1. This sequence originates from an adult with an advanced solid tumor such as melanoma, head and neck, liver or kidney cancer. The sequenced sample was CD4+ or CD8+ T cells sorted from blood, obtained in a trial of the OX40 agonist ivuxolimab. V gene TRBV19 combines with J gene TRBJ1-5; tentative D call: TRBD1 (6 bases). This CDR3 reads CAISGGGGNQPQHF. Here the CDR3 DNA reads TGTGCCATTAGCGGTGGGGGCGGCAATCAGCCCCAGCATTTT. The whole variable domain, filled in from reference TRBV19 and TRBJ1-5, reads DGGITQSPKYLFRKEGQNVTLSCEQNLNHDAMYWYRQDPGQGLRLIYYSQIVNDFQKGDIAEGYSVSREKKESFPLTVTSAQKNPTAFYLCAISGGGGNQPQHFGDGTRLSIL.